The T cell receptor beta chain described here comes from a study of blood T cell repertoires in COVID-19. Background on the study: Spain, Italy and the United States supplied samples that represented acute and convalescent COVID-19. T cells, B-cell-depleted T cells, or PBMCs supplied cDNA or gDNA.

Source study methods: Amplification from reference gene primers served as the basis for estimated nucleated cell counts. Produced via immunoSEQ multiplex PCR; TCRdb's table is partial and in-frame only. That table gives V, J and clone size, and the DNA gave D and trimming. The data contain around 300,000 clones, more than 80% of them singletons. CDR1 is LNHDA, CDR2 SQIVND, per germline (reference sequence). The CDR3 length is 16 residues. Trimming stripped 4 bases from V and 0 bases from J, with 10 bases between. The J gene is TRBJ1-6, the V gene TRBV19; D is undetermined. The sequencing sample was made of peripheral blood. This clonotype originated in a young woman with active or convalescent COVID-19. Written as DNA, the CDR3 is TGTGCCAGTAGTAACAGTTTTGACTCCTATAATTCACCCCTCCACTTT. Its translation: CASSNSFDSYNSPLHF.